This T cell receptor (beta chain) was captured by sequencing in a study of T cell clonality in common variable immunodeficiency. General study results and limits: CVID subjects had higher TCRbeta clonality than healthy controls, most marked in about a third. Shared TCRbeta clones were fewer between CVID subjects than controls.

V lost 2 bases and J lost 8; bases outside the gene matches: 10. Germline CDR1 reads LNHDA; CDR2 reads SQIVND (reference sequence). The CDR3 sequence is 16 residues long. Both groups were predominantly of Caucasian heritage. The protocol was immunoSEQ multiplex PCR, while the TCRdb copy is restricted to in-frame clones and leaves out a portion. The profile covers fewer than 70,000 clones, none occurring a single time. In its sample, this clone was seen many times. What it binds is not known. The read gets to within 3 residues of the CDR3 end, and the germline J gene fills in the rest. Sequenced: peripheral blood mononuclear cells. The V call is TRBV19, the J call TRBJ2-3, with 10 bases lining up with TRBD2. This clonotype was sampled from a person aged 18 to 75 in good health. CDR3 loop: CASSIRSGRAIGTQYF. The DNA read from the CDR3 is TGTGCCAGTAGTATAAGGAGCGGGAGGGCGATTGGTACG.